One sample yielded the 14 T cell receptor beta chains listed below, sequenced in a study of blood T cells in healthy people across ages. The use of a sample-barcoded 5' primer and a J-beta primer mix characterized a second PCR of about 7 to 12 cycles. TCRdb ran MiXCR on the 5' RACE reads and lists one entry per CDR3 protein. The sample contains 2 million or so distinct CDR3 sequences, less than 50% of which appear only once. The sample was blood. The receptors derive from a woman aged 40 to 49 in good health.

The chain carries TRBV14 and TRBJ1-2, with 7 bases fitting TRBD1. Germline CDR1 is SGHDN and CDR2 is FVKESK. J gave up 4 bases and V 0 bases, and 5 bases lay outside the gene matches. The CDR3 is 15 residues long. CDR3 nucleotide sequence: TGTGCCAGCAGCCAAGAGTTGGGGACAGCCTATGGCTACACCTTC. This translates into CASSQELGTAYGYTF.

This clonotype occurred a few times. This chain connects TRBV21-1 to TRBJ1-5; the table's D call, TRBD1, has no DNA check behind it. TRBV21-1 is a known pseudogene. The CDR3 runs 15 residues. The CDR3 here is CASIPTGSDNQPQHF. CDR3 nucleotides: TGTGCCAGCATTCCGACAGGAAGCGATAATCAGCCCCAGCATTTT.

The sample holds a few counts of this clonotype. The V call is TRBV20-1, the J call TRBJ1-1; D unclear. V was pared by 5 bases and J by 6 bases, with 16 bases between. The length of the CDR3 is 13 residues. From germline, CDR1 is DFQATT and CDR2 SNEGSKA (reference sequence). Written as DNA, the CDR3 is TGCAGTGCTTCGGACGGTAGTATCGCTGAAGCTTTCTTT. It is translated as CSASDGSIAEAFF.

V is TRBV12-3 or TRBV12-4 and J is TRBJ2-5, with D possibly being TRBD1 or TRBD2 (5 bases each). The V gene lost 5 bases and the J gene lost 11 bases, with 21 bases spanning the gap. The CDR3 contains 14 residues. The CDR3 loop is CASSQAPNRDQQYF. CDR3 in DNA: TGTGCCAGCAGTCAAGCCCCTAACCGGGACCAGCAGTACTTC.

The CDR3 coding sequence is TGCGCCAGCAGCCTTCAATGGCGAGACGAGCAGTTCTTC. Its translation: CASSLQWRDEQFF. The chain combines TRBV5-1 with TRBJ2-1; D is unclear. CDR3 length: 13 amino acids. Germline V lookup: CDR1 SGHRS, CDR2 YFSETQ. The germline V and J ends were trimmed by 4 bases and 10 bases, with 15 bases remaining between them.

The gene calls are TRBV4-3 and TRBJ1-4, with D uncertain. V was clipped by 8 bases and J by 5 bases, with 18 bases between them. Looked up from germline, CDR1 is LGHNA and CDR2 is YSLEER. This CDR3 contains 15 residues. CDR3: CASATRRVPNEKLFF. In DNA, the CDR3 is TGCGCCAGCGCTACCCGAAGGGTACCCAATGAAAAACTGTTTTTT.

The J gene is TRBJ2-7, the V gene TRBV29-1; D unclear. The V and J ends lost 3 bases and 3 bases respectively, with 9 bases between them. CDR1 SQVTM and CDR2 ANQGSEA come from the germline V gene. This CDR3 spans 12 amino acids. In DNA, the CDR3 is TGCAGCGTTGAGCAGGCTAACTACGAGCAGTACTTC. Protein product: CSVEQANYEQYF.

The chain combines TRBV4-2 with TRBJ2-3; D uncertain. The V gene lost 2 bases and the J gene lost 2 bases, with 8 bases spanning the gap. Looked up from germline, CDR1 is LGHNA and CDR2 is YNFKEQ. The CDR3 totals 14 residues. The CDR3 reads CASSQSQNTDTQYF. The DNA for the CDR3 is TGTGCCAGCAGCCAATCGCAGAACACAGATACGCAGTATTTT.

This clonotype turned up a few times. Written as DNA, the CDR3 is TGTGCCAGCTCACCACCCTCGGGACGGAGCTACGAGCAGTACTTC. Amino acid sequence: CASSPPSGRSYEQYF. This sequence joins TRBV18 and TRBJ2-4, with D tentatively TRBD1 or TRBD2 (5 bases each). With the DNA end fitting TRBJ2-7 better, the J assignment may be wrong. CDR1 is KGHSH, CDR2 LQKENI, per germline. The CDR3 is made up of 15 amino acids.

This clonotype was seen a handful of times. V is TRBV20-1 and J is TRBJ2-1; D assignment may be TRBD1 or TRBD2 (5 bases each). CDR3 length equals 16 residues. Germline CDR1 is DFQATT and CDR2 is SNEGSKA (reference sequence). Trimming shortened V by 1 base and J by 6 bases, and 19 bases separated the two germline ends. The CDR3 nucleotides read TGCAGTGCTAGAGCCCCTCCGGGACGGGCAACCAATGAGCAGTTCTTC. This sequence encodes CSARAPPGRATNEQFF.

This clonotype was counted a few times. V usage is TRBV4-3 and J usage is TRBJ2-7; unclear D gene. This CDR3 region has 14 residues. The germline CDR1 and CDR2 sequences are LGHNA and YSLEER. V was pared by 0 bases and J by 2 bases, with 8 bases between. In DNA, the CDR3 is TGCGCCAGCAGCCAAGAAGAGTTCGCCTACGAGCAGTACTTC. Amino acid sequence: CASSQEEFAYEQYF.

This clonotype was seen just once. The chain has TRBV2 and TRBJ1-5, with TRBD1 as a possible D gene (6 bases). V was pared by 8 bases and J by 1 base, with 15 bases between. The CDR3 loop spans 15 amino acids. The germline CDR1 and CDR2 sequences are SNHLY and FYNNEI. The CDR3 loop reads CASGGAGESNQPQHF. DNA of the CDR3: TGTGCCAGCGGGGGGGCAGGTGAAAGCAATCAGCCCCAGCATTTT.

CDR3 nucleotides: TGTGCCAGCAGTTACTCCGTAACGACAGGCCTATCTGGCTACACCTTC. It specifies CASSYSVTTGLSGYTF. The chain joins TRBV6-2 or TRBV6-3 to TRBJ1-2; D is perhaps TRBD1 (6 bases). CDR3 length equals 16 residues. V was cut by 0 bases and J by 7 bases, with 18 bases left in between. Per the germline V gene, CDR1 is MNHEY and CDR2 is SVGEGT.

V is TRBV6-2 or TRBV6-3 and J is TRBJ1-5; no clear D. CDR1 is MNHEY, CDR2 SVGEGT, per germline. The V gene lost 2 bases and the J gene lost 1 base, with 6 bases spanning the gap. This CDR3 is built from 14 residues. The DNA for the CDR3 is TGTGCCAGCAGTTACGTGGTCAGCAATCAGCCCCAGCATTTT. This sequence encodes CASSYVVSNQPQHF.